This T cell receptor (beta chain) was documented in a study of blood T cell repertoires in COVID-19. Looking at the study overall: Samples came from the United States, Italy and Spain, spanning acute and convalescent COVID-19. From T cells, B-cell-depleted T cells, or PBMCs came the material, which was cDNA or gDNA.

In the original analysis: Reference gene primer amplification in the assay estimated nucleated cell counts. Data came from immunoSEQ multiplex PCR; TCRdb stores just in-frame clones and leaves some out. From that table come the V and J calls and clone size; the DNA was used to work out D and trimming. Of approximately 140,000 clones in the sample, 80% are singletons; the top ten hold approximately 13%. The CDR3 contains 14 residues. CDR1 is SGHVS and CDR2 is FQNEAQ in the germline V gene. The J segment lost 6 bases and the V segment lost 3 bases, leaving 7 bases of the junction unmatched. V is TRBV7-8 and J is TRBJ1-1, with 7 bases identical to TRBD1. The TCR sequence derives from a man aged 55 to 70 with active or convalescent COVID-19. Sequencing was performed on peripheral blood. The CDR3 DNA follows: TGTGCCAGCAGCTTGACAGGGTTTAACTCTGAAGCTTTCTTT. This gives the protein CASSLTGFNSEAFF.